The rows below give T cell receptor beta chains drawn from one sample of a study of Graves' ophthalmopathy and Graves' hyperthyroidism. TCRdb passed the multiplex PCR reads through MiXCR, listing each CDR3 protein once. The sample records about 160,000 distinct CDR3 sequences, 35% to 50% being singletons. Sequencing was done on a sample of peripheral blood. The source of these receptors is a man between 25 and 39 years old with Graves' ophthalmopathy. Each CDR3 is given with its conserved first and last residue. D genes are given only for firm matches. Size values are once, few and many counts, or a class for expanded clones, and some rows have none.

CDR3 DNA	CDR3 protein	clone size	D gene	CDR3 length	V gene	J gene
TGTGCCAGCAGTTTTCGGGGGACAGGCCTACAAGAGACCCAGTACTTC	CASSFRGTGLQETQYF	-	TRBD1	16	TRBV27	TRBJ2-5
TGTGCCAGCAGATTGGGCCCCAGGGGACGGGGGACCGGGGAGCTGTTTTTT	CASRLGPRGRGTGELFF	-	-	17	TRBV6-1	TRBJ2-2
TGTGCCAGCAGTGAAGGGACAGGGTTTTCACCCCTCCACTTT	CASSEGTGFSPLHF	medium-sized	TRBD1	14	TRBV6-1	TRBJ1-6
TGTGCCAGCAGCCGGGACAACCAAGAGACCCAGTACTTC	CASSRDNQETQYF	many	-	13	TRBV12-3/TRBV12-4	TRBJ2-5
TGTGCCAGCAGCCCTCAGGTCCAAGAGACCCAGTACTTC	CASSPQVQETQYF	-	-	13	TRBV12-3/TRBV12-4	TRBJ2-5
TGCAGCGTTGACTGGGCCCTGGCCCAAGAGACCCAGTACTTC	CSVDWALAQETQYF	many	-	14	TRBV29-1	TRBJ2-5
TGTGCCATCAGTGAGGGGTCGACAGGGGAATATGGCTACACCTTC	CAISEGSTGEYGYTF	many	TRBD1	15	TRBV10-3	TRBJ1-2
TGTGCCAGCAGTTACGGGGGGCCCCTCCACTTT	CASSYGGPLHF	-	-	11	TRBV6-9	TRBJ1-6
TGTGCCAGCAGTTACTCAGGGGAAGGCTACACCTTC	CASSYSGEGYTF	many	-	12	TRBV6-5	TRBJ1-2
TGTGCCAGCAGCTTTTTTGGGCCCTACGAGCAGTACTTC	CASSFFGPYEQYF	-	-	13	TRBV7-2	TRBJ2-7
TGTGCCAGCAGCTTGAGGGGGAAGGCGGAGACCCAGTACTTC	CASSLRGKAETQYF	many	-	14	TRBV7-9	TRBJ2-5
TGTGCCAGCAGTCCAGGGACTAGCAGCATTCAGTACTTC	CASSPGTSSIQYF	many	TRBD2	13	TRBV27	TRBJ2-4
TGTGCCACCAGCAGAGATCCGGGACTAGCGGGAAGGGAGACCCAGTACTTC	CATSRDPGLAGRETQYF	-	TRBD2	17	TRBV15	TRBJ2-5
TGTGCCTGGAGTCCGGGGCGTGGAGGCGCTTTCTTT	CAWSPGRGGAFF	many	-	12	TRBV30	TRBJ1-1
TGTGCCAGCAGTTATTCGATGAGGACCAGGGCCCTCGAGCAGTACTTC	CASSYSMRTRALEQYF	many	-	16	TRBV6-5	TRBJ2-7
TGTGCCAGCAGTTCTAACAGGGGGTACACAGGGGAGCTGTTTTTT	CASSSNRGYTGELFF	-	TRBD1	15	TRBV28	TRBJ2-2
TGCAGTGCTGGAAAGGACAGGGTGAATCAGCCCCAGCATTTT	CSAGKDRVNQPQHF	many	TRBD1	14	TRBV20-1	TRBJ1-5
TGTGCCAGCAGTTTATTGCCAAGAAGACCGGACACTGAAGCTTTCTTT	CASSLLPRRPDTEAFF	many	-	16	TRBV28	TRBJ1-1
TGTGCCAGCAGTTTTAAAGAGACCCAGTACTTC	CASSFKETQYF	many	-	11	TRBV12-3/TRBV12-4	TRBJ2-5
TGTGCCAGCAGTTACAAGGCGCCCTTCTACGAGCAGTACTTC	CASSYKAPFYEQYF	-	-	14	TRBV6-2/TRBV6-3	TRBJ2-7
TGTGCCAGCAAGCATATCGGTGTGGAGACCCAGTACTTC	CASKHIGVETQYF	many	-	13	TRBV12-3/TRBV12-4	TRBJ2-5
TGTGCTAGTGGCCCGGACCTGAGCTCCTACGAGCAGTACTTC	CASGPDLSSYEQYF	once	-	14	TRBV12-5	TRBJ2-7
TGTGCCAGCAGCTCGAGCGGGAGCATCTTGGGGGAGACCCAGTACTTC	CASSSSGSILGETQYF	many	TRBD2	16	TRBV11-3	TRBJ2-5
TGTGCCAGCAGGCCGCCGACAGAGGTCTATGGCTACACCTTC	CASRPPTEVYGYTF	-	-	14	TRBV12-3/TRBV12-4	TRBJ1-2
TGTGCCAGCAGTCCCAGCGGGAGTCTCCCCTACGAGCAGTACTTC	CASSPSGSLPYEQYF	many	TRBD2	15	TRBV12-3/TRBV12-4	TRBJ2-7
TGTGCCAGCAGTTCCGGGACAGGTGTCCAGCCCCAGCATTTT	CASSSGTGVQPQHF	-	TRBD1	14	TRBV6-2/TRBV6-3	TRBJ1-5
TGTGCCAGCAGCTCCCTAACTAGCGGGAGTAGGTCCTACAAGCAGTACTTC	CASSSLTSGSRSYKQYF	few	TRBD2	17	TRBV11-2	TRBJ2-7
TGTGCCAGCAGTGCTGGACAGTTAAGCTACGAGCAGTACTTC	CASSAGQLSYEQYF	-	-	14	TRBV6-1	TRBJ2-7
TGTGCCAGCAGCCCCACAGGTTCCACTGAAGCTTTCTTT	CASSPTGSTEAFF	few	-	13	TRBV7-2	TRBJ1-1
TGTGCCAGCAGCCCCCCGTGGAGGACCCTAGCCAAAAACATTCAGTACTTC	CASSPPWRTLAKNIQYF	-	-	17	TRBV7-9	TRBJ2-4
TGTGCCAGCAGGACAGCAGAAATGAACACTGAAGCTTTCTTT	CASRTAEMNTEAFF	many	-	14	TRBV6-1	TRBJ1-1
TGTGCCAGCAGTTACGCGGCAGGGCCGAGCTCCTACGAGCAGTACTTC	CASSYAAGPSSYEQYF	few	-	16	TRBV6-5	TRBJ2-7
TGTGCCAGCAGTTTTCCGGGTGTAAGGGTGGTGAGCTCCTACGAGCAGTACTTC	CASSFPGVRVVSSYEQYF	many	-	18	TRBV28	TRBJ2-7
TGTGCCAGCAGTCCTTCTCTGACAGGACATACCTACGAGCAGTACTTC	CASSPSLTGHTYEQYF	-	-	16	TRBV6-1	TRBJ2-7
TGTGCCAGCAGTTTAACGTCACAGGGGTCCGAGCAGTACTTC	CASSLTSQGSEQYF	many	TRBD1	14	TRBV12-3/TRBV12-4	TRBJ2-7
TGTGCCAGCAGCTTCAACCATGGGGCGGAGACCCAGTACTTC	CASSFNHGAETQYF	many	-	14	TRBV7-2	TRBJ2-5
TGTGCCAGCAGCCCGGGTCCAACCTACGAGCAGTACTTC	CASSPGPTYEQYF	many	-	13	TRBV12-3/TRBV12-4	TRBJ2-7
TGTGCCAGCAGCCAAGTGGGGGGAGTAGGCGAGACCCAGTACTTC	CASSQVGGVGETQYF	many	-	15	TRBV3-1	TRBJ2-5
TGTGCCAGCAGTCGACTAGACAGGGGGCGTTACACCGGGGAGCTGTTTTTT	CASSRLDRGRYTGELFF	many	TRBD1	17	TRBV28	TRBJ2-2
TGTGTCAGCAGTGTCGAATTCAATCAGCCCCAGCATTTT	CVSSVEFNQPQHF	many	-	13	TRBV6-1	TRBJ1-5
TGTGCCAGCAGTTACTCCCCGCGTGGGAACTACGAGCAGTACTTC	CASSYSPRGNYEQYF	many	-	15	TRBV6-5	TRBJ2-7
TGTGCCAGCAGTGTCGGACAGAGGTACGAGCAGTACTTC	CASSVGQRYEQYF	-	-	13	TRBV2	TRBJ2-7
TGCAGTGCAACGGGGGTCTATGGCTACACCTTC	CSATGVYGYTF	-	-	11	TRBV20-1	TRBJ1-2
TGTGCCTGGGGCCGTAACCTCGGTCAGCCCCAGCATTTT	CAWGRNLGQPQHF	-	-	13	TRBV30	TRBJ1-5
TGTGCCAGCAGTTTTGAACCGAGCTCCTACGAGCAGTACTTC	CASSFEPSSYEQYF	once	-	14	TRBV27	TRBJ2-7
TGCAGCGTTGAGGGGGGAGGGGGCCACGAGCAGTGCTTC	CSVEGGGGHEQCF	many	-	13	TRBV29-1	TRBJ2-7
TGCAGTGCTAGAGGGGGGGGTCAAGAGACCCAGTACTTC	CSARGGGQETQYF	few	TRBD2	13	TRBV20-1	TRBJ2-5
TGTGCCAGCAGCTTGAGGGGACAGGGCAGATATAGCAATCAGCCCCAGCATTTT	CASSLRGQGRYSNQPQHF	many	TRBD1	18	TRBV5-4	TRBJ1-5
TGTGCCAGCAGTTTCGGCAGGGACAATCAGCCCCAGCATTTT	CASSFGRDNQPQHF	-	-	14	TRBV12-3/TRBV12-4	TRBJ1-5
TGTGCCAGCAGTTTCTATTCGGGGACAGTCATCTACGAGCAGTACTTC	CASSFYSGTVIYEQYF	many	TRBD1	16	TRBV12-3/TRBV12-4	TRBJ2-7